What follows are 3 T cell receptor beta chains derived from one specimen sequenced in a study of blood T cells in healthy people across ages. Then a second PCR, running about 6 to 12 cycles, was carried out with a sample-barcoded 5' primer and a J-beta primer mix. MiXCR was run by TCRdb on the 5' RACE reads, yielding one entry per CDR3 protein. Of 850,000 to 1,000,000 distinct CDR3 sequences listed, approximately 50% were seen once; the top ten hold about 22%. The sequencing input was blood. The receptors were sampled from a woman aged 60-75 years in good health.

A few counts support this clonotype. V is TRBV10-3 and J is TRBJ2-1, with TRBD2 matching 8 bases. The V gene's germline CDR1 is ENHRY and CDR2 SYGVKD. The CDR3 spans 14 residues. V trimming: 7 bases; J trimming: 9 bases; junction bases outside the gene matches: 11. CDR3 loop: CAIKERAGESEQFF. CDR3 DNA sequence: TGTGCCATCAAGGAACGAGCGGGAGAATCTGAGCAGTTCTTC.

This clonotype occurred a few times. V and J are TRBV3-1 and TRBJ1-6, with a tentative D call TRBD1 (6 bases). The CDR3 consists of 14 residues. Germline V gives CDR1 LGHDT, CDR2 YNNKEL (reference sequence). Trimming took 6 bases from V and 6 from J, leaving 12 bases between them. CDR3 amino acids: CASSRQDGNSPLHF. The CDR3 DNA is TGTGCCAGCAGTCGACAGGATGGTAATTCACCCCTCCACTTT.

CDR3 in amino acids: CASSLEGLDTEAFF. The CDR3 coding sequence is TGCGCCAGCAGCTTGGAGGGCCTTGACACTGAAGCTTTCTTT. This chain uses TRBV5-1 with TRBJ1-1; no definite D call. The V end was cut by 0 bases, the J end by 3 bases, with 9 bases between. CDR3 length equals 14 residues. Looked up from germline, CDR1 is SGHRS and CDR2 is YFSETQ. The complete variable domain, with remaining parts taken from reference TRBV5-1 and TRBJ1-1, reads KAGVTQTPRYLIKTRGQQVTLSCSPISGHRSVSWYQQTPGQGLQFLFEYFSETQRNKGNFPGRFSGRQFSNSRSEMNVSTLELGDSALYLCASSLEGLDTEAFFGQGTRLTVV.